Included here is one T cell receptor beta chain sequence, with context. The method was immunoSEQ multiplex PCR; TCRdb's version includes in-frame clones alone and lacks a portion of them. The sample includes roughly 49,000 clones, nearly 95% of them seen just once. The CDR3 length is 16 residues. This entry comes from a study of T cell changes during pregnancy in multiple sclerosis. Source: peripheral blood, taken after pregnancy. The clonotype comes from a female donor with multiple sclerosis, enrolled in a pregnancy study. The genes are TRBV12-2 and TRBJ1-5. TRBV12-2 constitutes a pseudogene. In DNA form, the CDR3 reads TGTGCAAGTCGCTTAAATGTACGGGGGGGCAATCAGCCCCAGCATTTT. Translated, it gives CASRLNVRGGNQPQHF.